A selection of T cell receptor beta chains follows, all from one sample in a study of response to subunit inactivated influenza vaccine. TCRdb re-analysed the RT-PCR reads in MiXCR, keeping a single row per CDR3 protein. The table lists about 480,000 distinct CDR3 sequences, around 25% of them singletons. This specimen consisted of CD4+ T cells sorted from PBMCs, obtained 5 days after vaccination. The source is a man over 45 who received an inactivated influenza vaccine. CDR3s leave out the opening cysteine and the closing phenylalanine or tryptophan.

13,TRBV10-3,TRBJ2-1,AISPAGGPGNEQF
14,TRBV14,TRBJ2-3,ASSRRDRSLTDTQY
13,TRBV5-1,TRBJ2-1,ASSQETNPSNEQF
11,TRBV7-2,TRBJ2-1,ASSLGVEREQF
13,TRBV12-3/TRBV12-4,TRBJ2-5,ASSRRQGAWETQY
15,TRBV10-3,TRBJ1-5,AISESYGTGNNQPQH
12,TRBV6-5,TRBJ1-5,ASSTDFSNQPQH
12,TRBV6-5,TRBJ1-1,ASNSQGTNTEAF
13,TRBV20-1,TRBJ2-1,SAGRTGLSYNEQF
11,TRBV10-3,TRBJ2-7,AISDRASYEQY
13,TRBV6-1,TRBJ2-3,ASRGQGVGTDTQY
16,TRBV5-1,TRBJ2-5,ASSSAYRGQTSRETQY
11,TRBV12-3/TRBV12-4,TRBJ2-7,ASSLFRGYEQY
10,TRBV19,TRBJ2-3,ASSIATDTQY
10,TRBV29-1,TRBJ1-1,SGGEGNTEAF
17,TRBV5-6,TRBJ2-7,ASSSYSEYGQLASVWAI
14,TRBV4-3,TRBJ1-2,ASSQGRALANYGYT
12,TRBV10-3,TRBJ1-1,AISGSGADTEAF
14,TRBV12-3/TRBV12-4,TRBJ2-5,ASSLGTSEPQETQY
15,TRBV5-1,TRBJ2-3,ASSPIAGGPLADTQY
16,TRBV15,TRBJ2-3,ATSRDYLGRTYTDTQY
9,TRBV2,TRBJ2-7,ASSGLSEQY
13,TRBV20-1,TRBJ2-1,SARDPRRSYNEQF
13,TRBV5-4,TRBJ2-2,ASSSTGTSAGELF
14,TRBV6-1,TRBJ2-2,ASSEQGAPDTGELF
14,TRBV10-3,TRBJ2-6,AIRVGTGQGANVLT
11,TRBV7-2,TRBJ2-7,ASSLDSFQGKY
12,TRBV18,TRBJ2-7,ASSPPTGTYEQY
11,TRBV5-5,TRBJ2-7,ASGPFRAYEQY
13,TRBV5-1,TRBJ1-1,ASSFQTGASTEAF
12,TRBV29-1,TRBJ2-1,SSMKTISYNEQF
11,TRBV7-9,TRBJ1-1,ASRSRDGTEAF
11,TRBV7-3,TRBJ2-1,ASSLTPNNEQF